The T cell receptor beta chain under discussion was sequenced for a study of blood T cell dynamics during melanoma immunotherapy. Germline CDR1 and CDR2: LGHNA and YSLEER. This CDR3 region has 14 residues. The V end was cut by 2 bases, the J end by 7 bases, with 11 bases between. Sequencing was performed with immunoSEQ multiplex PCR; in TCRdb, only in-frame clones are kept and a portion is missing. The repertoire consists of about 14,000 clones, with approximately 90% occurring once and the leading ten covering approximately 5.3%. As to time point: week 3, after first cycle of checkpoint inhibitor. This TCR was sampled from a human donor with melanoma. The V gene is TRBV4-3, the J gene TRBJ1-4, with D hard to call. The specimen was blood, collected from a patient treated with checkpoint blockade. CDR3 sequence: CASSQQELTEKLFF. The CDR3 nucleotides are TGCGCCAGCAGCCAACAGGAGCTGACTGAAAAACTGTTTTTT.